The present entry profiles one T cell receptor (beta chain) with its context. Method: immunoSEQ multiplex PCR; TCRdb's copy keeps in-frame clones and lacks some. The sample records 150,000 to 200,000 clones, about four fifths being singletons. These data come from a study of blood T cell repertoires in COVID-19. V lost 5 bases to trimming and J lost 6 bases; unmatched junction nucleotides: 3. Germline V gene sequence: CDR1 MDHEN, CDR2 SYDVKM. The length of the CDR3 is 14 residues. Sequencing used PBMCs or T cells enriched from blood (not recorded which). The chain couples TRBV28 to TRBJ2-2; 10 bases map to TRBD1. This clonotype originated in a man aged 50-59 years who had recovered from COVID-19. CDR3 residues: CASSPGQGAGELFF. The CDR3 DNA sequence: TGTGCCAGCAGTCCTGGACAGGGGGCCGGGGAGCTGTTTTTT. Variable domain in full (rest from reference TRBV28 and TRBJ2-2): DVKVTQSSRYLVKRTGEKVFLECVQDMDHENMFWYRQDPGLGLRLIYFSYDVKMKEKGDIPEGYSVSREKKERFSLILESASTNQTSMYLCASSPGQGAGELFFGEGSRLTVL.